The 21 T cell receptor beta chains in this list originate from one sample, sequenced in a study of blood T cell repertoires in COVID-19. TCRdb's copy holds only in-frame clones and misses some; the assay was immunoSEQ multiplex PCR. Among about 210,000 clones listed, about 81% were seen once. Sequences were obtained from PBMCs or T cells enriched from blood (not recorded which). The receptors stem from a middle-aged man who had recovered from COVID-19.

V is TRBV5-4 and J is TRBJ1-2; 8 bases are a match to TRBD1. The CDR3 loop spans 15 amino acids. The V segment lost 4 bases and the J segment 3 bases; nucleotides outside the gene matches: 8. Per germline, CDR1 SGHNT and CDR2 YYREEE (reference sequence). The CDR3 coding sequence is TGTGCCAGCAGCGCATACAGGGGGGCAGACTATGGCTACACCTTC. It translates to CASSAYRGADYGYTF.

The chain employs TRBV21-1 and TRBJ1-6; the tabulated D call, TRBD1, remains unverified against the DNA. TRBV21-1 is a documented pseudogene. This CDR3 region has 14 residues. Written as DNA, the CDR3 is TGTGCCAGCACCCAATACTTGACAGCCAAGCCCCTCCACTTT. This sequence encodes CASTQYLTAKPLHF.

The V gene is TRBV27, the J gene TRBJ2-7, with 8 positions matching TRBD2. The length of the CDR3 is 12 residues. CDR1 and CDR2 (germline): MNHEY, SMNVEV (reference sequence). Trimming at V came to 7 bases and at J to 2 bases, leaving 1 base not matched to a gene. In DNA form, the CDR3 reads TGTGCCAGCAACGGGAGGGCCTACGAGCAGTACTTC. Translated: CASNGRAYEQYF.

The chain links TRBV11-2 to TRBJ1-1; D is perhaps TRBD1 (5 bases). Germline lookup yields CDR1 SGHAT and CDR2 FQNNGV. The CDR3 has 13 residues. The V end lost 3 bases, the J end lost 4 bases, and 9 bases lay between the germline ends. The CDR3 region is CASSFGRVTEAFF. CDR3 sequence (DNA): TGTGCCAGCAGCTTTGGCAGGGTCACTGAAGCTTTCTTT. Based on the CDR3 plus reference TRBV11-2 and TRBJ1-1, the full variable domain is EAGVAQSPRYKIIEKRQSVAFWCNPISGHATLYWYQQILGQGPKLLIQFQNNGVVDDSQLPKDRFSAERLKGVDSTLKIQPAKLEDSAVYLCASSFGRVTEAFFGQGTRLTVV.

The chain joins TRBV7-2 to TRBJ2-6; possibly TRBD2 for D (5 bases). CDR3 length: 17 amino acids. Trimming removed 5 bases at V and 0 bases at J, with 14 bases between. Germline CDR1 reads SGHTA; CDR2 reads FQGNSA. The CDR3: CASSPRDSSSGANVLTF. CDR3 DNA: TGTGCCAGCAGCCCTCGGGATTCCAGCTCTGGGGCCAACGTCCTGACTTTC. Full variable domain (remainder filled in from reference TRBV7-2 and TRBJ2-6): GAGVSQSPSNKVTEKGKDVELRCDPISGHTALYWYRQSLGQGLEFLIYFQGNSAPDKSGLPSDRFSAERTGGSVSTLTIQRTQQEDSAVYLCASSPRDSSSGANVLTFGAGSRLTVL.

The rearrangement links TRBV30 to TRBJ1-1; the D gene is possibly TRBD1 (5 bases). Trimming took off 4 bases at V and 6 bases at J, with 9 bases between the two ends. Germline CDR1 GTSNPN, CDR2 SVGIG (reference sequence). CDR3 size: 11 residues. The CDR3 loop is CAWIGGSEAFF. The DNA of the CDR3 is TGTGCCTGGATCGGGGGATCTGAAGCTTTCTTT.

This clone was seen just once. The gene calls are TRBV25-1 and TRBJ2-2; 10 bases map to TRBD1. The CDR3 extends over 15 amino acids. With V trimmed by 5 bases and J by 7 bases, 7 bases remained unmatched. The V gene's germline CDR1 is MGHDK and CDR2 SYGVNS. Here the CDR3 reads CASSTRQGAIGELFF. CDR3 DNA: TGTGCCAGCAGTACCCGACAGGGGGCGATCGGGGAGCTGTTTTTT.

This clone was observed a single time. This sequence joins TRBV12-3 or TRBV12-4 and TRBJ1-2; D call uncertain. The CDR3 spans 13 residues. The V and J ends lost 7 bases and 8 bases respectively, with 17 bases between them. In DNA, the CDR3 is TGTGCCAGCACCGCGGAATTATCTCGAGGCTACACCTTC. Translating it yields CASTAELSRGYTF.

The chain joins TRBV10-3 to TRBJ2-7; 8 bases align to TRBD2. Unmatched junction bases numbered 3, after V lost 0 bases and J lost 2 bases. CDR1 is ENHRY and CDR2 is SYGVKD in the germline V gene. This CDR3 has 15 residues. CDR3 nucleotide sequence: TGTGCCATCAGTGAGTCCAGCGGGAGTCCCTACGAGCAGTACTTC. Protein product: CAISESSGSPYEQYF.

The chain couples TRBV5-8 to TRBJ2-7, with 9 bases aligning to TRBD1. The germline V gene encodes CDR1 SGHTS and CDR2 YDEGEE. V shed 4 bases, J shed 5 bases, and the junction held 7 bases outside the gene matches. The CDR3 length is 14 residues. The CDR3, as DNA: TGTGCCAGCAGCCTGGGACAGGGTATCGACGAGCAGTACTTC. It yields the protein CASSLGQGIDEQYF.

The rearrangement uses TRBV6-4 and TRBJ1-1; D remains unclear. This CDR3 has 13 amino acids. V lost 6 bases and J lost 1, with 9 bases in between. Germline CDR1 MRHNA, CDR2 SNTAGT. The CDR3 reads CASSTNSNTEAFF. DNA for the CDR3: TGTGCCAGCAGCACGAACTCGAACACTGAAGCTTTCTTT.

V and J are TRBV5-6 and TRBJ2-1, with 7 bases matching TRBD1. From germline, CDR1 is SGHDT and CDR2 YYEEEE. The CDR3 extends over 16 amino acids. V was clipped by 4 bases and J by 9 bases; unmatched bases: 16. CDR3 in DNA: TGTGCCAGCAGCCCCAGGAGTGACAGGGATCCCAGTGAGCAGTTCTTC. Protein: CASSPRSDRDPSEQFF. The complete variable domain, with remaining parts taken from reference TRBV5-6 and TRBJ2-1, reads DAGVTQSPTHLIKTRGQQVTLRCSPKSGHDTVSWYQQALGQGPQFIFQYYEEEERQRGNFPDRFSGHQFPNYSSELNVNALLLGDSALYLCASSPRSDRDPSEQFFGPGTRLTVL.

The chain couples TRBV5-1 to TRBJ2-1, with 7 nucleotides matching TRBD1. CDR1 and CDR2 (germline): SGHRS, YFSETQ. This CDR3 comprises 16 residues. V lost 4 bases to trimming and J lost 4 bases; unmatched junction nucleotides: 11. The CDR3 DNA reads TGCGCCAGCAGCGTCGGTGGACAGGTTGGGTACAATGAGCAGTTCTTC. Its protein product is CASSVGGQVGYNEQFF.

Points on this clone: This specimen includes other DNA sequences encoding the same CDR3. The chain links TRBV18 to TRBJ2-3; 14 nucleotides agree with TRBD2. Germline lookup yields CDR1 KGHSH and CDR2 LQKENI. This CDR3 region has 17 residues. V trimming: 4 bases; J trimming: 1 base; junction bases outside the gene matches: 4. CDR3 sequence reads: CASSRGTSGSGTDTQYF. The DNA of the CDR3 is TGTGCCAGCTCACGGGGGACTAGCGGGAGTGGCACAGATACGCAGTATTTT.

The chain couples TRBV2 to TRBJ2-2; a weak D match, TRBD1 (6 bases). The CDR3 is 15 amino acids. Germline lookup yields CDR1 SNHLY and CDR2 FYNNEI. The germline V and J ends were trimmed by 8 bases and 0 bases, with 13 bases remaining between them. The CDR3 bases are TGTGCCAGCCGGGACACCTTCTCGAACACCGGGGAGCTGTTTTTT. Protein sequence: CASRDTFSNTGELFF. Drawing the rest from reference TRBV2 and TRBJ2-2, the complete variable domain is EPEVTQTPSHQVTQMGQEVILRCVPISNHLYFYWYRQILGQKVEFLVSFYNNEISEKSEIFDDQFSVERPDGSNFTLKIRSTKLEDSAMYFCASRDTFSNTGELFFGEGSRLTVL.

This chain joins TRBV18 and TRBJ1-4; D is undetermined. The V end was cut by 6 bases, the J end by 4 bases, with 15 bases between. This CDR3 has 15 residues. CDR1 and CDR2 from the germline V gene are KGHSH and LQKENI. In DNA form, the CDR3 reads TGTGCCAGCTCCCTAAGTTTCGGGGATAATGAAAAACTGTTTTTT. Encoded protein: CASSLSFGDNEKLFF.

The chain recombines TRBV13 with TRBJ2-7, with 7 positions matching TRBD1. Trimming cost V 8 bases and J 2 bases; bases outside gene matches: 12. Germline V CDR1 and CDR2: PRHDT, FYEKMQ (reference sequence). The CDR3 has 15 residues. The CDR3 loop is CASGPAGTETYEQYF. The DNA of the CDR3 is TGTGCCAGCGGGCCTGCTGGGACAGAAACCTACGAGCAGTACTTC.

The gene calls are TRBV15 and TRBJ2-3; 11 bases fit TRBD2. The CDR3 contains 17 residues. The V and J ends lost 1 base and 3 bases, in that order; junction bases with no gene match: 6. Germline V gene data show CDR1 as LNHNV and CDR2 as YYDKDF (reference sequence). The CDR3 reads CATSRVDSGRATDTQYF. The CDR3 bases are TGTGCCACCAGCAGAGTGGATAGCGGGAGGGCAACAGATACGCAGTATTTT.

The CDR3 protein is CASSPGQGGGTDTQYF. The CDR3 nucleotides are TGCGCCAGCAGCCCCGGACAGGGAGGAGGAACAGATACGCAGTATTTT. J is TRBJ2-3 and V is TRBV4-1; TRBD1 agrees at 8 bases. Germline CDR1 MGHRA, CDR2 YSYEKL. The ends lost 4 bases at V and 3 bases at J; junction bases unmatched: 9. This CDR3 has 16 residues.

This clone was counted between two and nine times. The V call is TRBV19, the J call TRBJ1-6; 7 bases align to TRBD1. CDR1 is LNHDA and CDR2 is SQIVND in the germline V gene (reference sequence). The V gene end was trimmed by 5 bases and the J gene end by 0 bases; junction bases not matched to a gene: 10. The CDR3 sequence is 18 residues long. CDR3 DNA sequence: TGTGCCAGTAGTCTCCAAGGGGGACAGAGCTCCTATAATTCACCCCTCCACTTT. This sequence encodes CASSLQGGQSSYNSPLHF.

This chain links TRBV29-1 with TRBJ2-2; 15 bases map to TRBD2. J lost 1 base, V lost 7 bases, and 7 bases had no gene match. The V gene's germline CDR1 is SQVTM and CDR2 ANQGSEA. This CDR3 has 17 residues. This CDR3 reads CSASGLAGGVNTGELFF. The CDR3 region has the DNA TGCAGCGCCTCGGGACTAGCGGGAGGCGTGAACACCGGGGAGCTGTTTTTT.